The 4 T cell receptor beta chains listed next were all sequenced from one sample in a study of T cells in Graves' hyperthyroidism and ophthalmopathy. Amplified TCR beta CDR3 regions derived from RNA transcripts. Initially, a first-round RT-PCR of the TCR CDR3 employed the HTBI primer set. One entry per CDR3 protein, called by TCRdb with MiXCR from the multiplex PCR reads. The data show over 700,000 distinct CDR3 sequences, over 35% seen once. Sequenced: blood. The receptors shown here come from a man between 18 and 29 years old with Graves' hyperthyroidism.

The sample holds many counts of this clonotype. V and J are TRBV7-9 and TRBJ1-5, with 7 bases lining up with TRBD1. The V gene's germline CDR1 is SEHNR and CDR2 FQNEAQ (reference sequence). V lost 3 bases and J lost 1; bases outside the gene matches: 9. There are 17 residues in the CDR3. This CDR3 is CASSFYRGEMSNQPQHF. Here the CDR3 DNA reads TGTGCCAGCAGCTTCTACAGGGGTGAGATGAGCAATCAGCCCCAGCATTTT.

The table lists this clonotype with many counts. The chain couples TRBV11-3 to TRBJ1-1, with D hard to call. Between the trimmed V and J ends, which lost 7 bases and 2 bases, there was a span of 11 bases. Germline V gene data show CDR1 as SGHNT and CDR2 as YENEEA. The CDR3 sequence is 13 residues long. The CDR3 sequence: CASTVAGNTEAFF. The CDR3 DNA follows: TGTGCCAGCACAGTGGCCGGAAACACTGAAGCTTTCTTT.

This clonotype was seen repeatedly, ten times or more. The chain couples TRBV20-1 to TRBJ2-7, with no clear D. V was pared by 3 bases and J by 1 base, with 10 bases between. CDR1 is DFQATT and CDR2 is SNEGSKA in the germline V gene (reference sequence). The CDR3 is made up of 13 amino acids. In DNA form, the CDR3 reads TGCAGTGCTAGGCCCTCAGGTTCCTACGAGCAGTACTTC. Its protein is CSARPSGSYEQYF.

The chain uses TRBV29-1 and TRBJ2-6, with D possibly TRBD2 on 5 matching bases. The CDR3 covers 18 residues. Deletions cut 3 bases from V and 3 bases from J, with 21 bases between. The V gene's germline CDR1 is SQVTM and CDR2 ANQGSEA. The CDR3 DNA sequence: TGCAGCGTTGAGTGGAACACCGGGGAGCTGTTTGGGGCCAACGTCCTGACTTTC. Translated, it gives CSVEWNTGELFGANVLTF.